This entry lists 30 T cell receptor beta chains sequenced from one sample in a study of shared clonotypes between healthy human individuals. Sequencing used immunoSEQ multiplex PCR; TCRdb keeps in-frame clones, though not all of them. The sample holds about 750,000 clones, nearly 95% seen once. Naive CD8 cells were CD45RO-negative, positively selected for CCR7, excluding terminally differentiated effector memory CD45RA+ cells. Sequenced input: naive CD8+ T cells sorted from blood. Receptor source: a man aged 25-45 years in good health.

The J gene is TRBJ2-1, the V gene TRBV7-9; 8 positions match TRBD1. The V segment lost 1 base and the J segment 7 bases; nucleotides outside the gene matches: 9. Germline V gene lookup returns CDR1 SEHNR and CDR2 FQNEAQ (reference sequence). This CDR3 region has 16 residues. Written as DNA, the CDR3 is TGTGCCAGCAGCTTAGGGCGGACAGGGAAATTTAATGAGCAGTTCTTC. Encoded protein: CASSLGRTGKFNEQFF.

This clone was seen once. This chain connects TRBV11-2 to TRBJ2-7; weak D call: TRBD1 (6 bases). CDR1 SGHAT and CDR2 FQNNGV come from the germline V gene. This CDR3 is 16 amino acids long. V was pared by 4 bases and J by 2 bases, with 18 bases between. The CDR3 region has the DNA TGTGCCAGCAGCTCACTCAACAACAGGGAACCCTACGAGCAGTACTTC. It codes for CASSSLNNREPYEQYF. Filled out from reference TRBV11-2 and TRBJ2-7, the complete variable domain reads EAGVAQSPRYKIIEKRQSVAFWCNPISGHATLYWYQQILGQGPKLLIQFQNNGVVDDSQLPKDRFSAERLKGVDSTLKIQPAKLEDSAVYLCASSSLNNREPYEQYFGPGTRLTVT.

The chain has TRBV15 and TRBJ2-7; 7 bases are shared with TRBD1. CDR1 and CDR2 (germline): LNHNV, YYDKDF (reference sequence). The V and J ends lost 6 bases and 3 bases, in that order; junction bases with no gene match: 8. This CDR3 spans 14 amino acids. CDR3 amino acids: CATSDRDSYYEQYF. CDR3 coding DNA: TGTGCCACCAGTGATCGGGACAGCTACTACGAGCAGTACTTC.

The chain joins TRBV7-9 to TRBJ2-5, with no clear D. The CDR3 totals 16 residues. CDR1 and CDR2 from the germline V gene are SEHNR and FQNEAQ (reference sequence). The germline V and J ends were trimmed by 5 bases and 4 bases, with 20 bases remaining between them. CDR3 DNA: TGTGCCAGCAGCGCTTGGGAAGGATATGCCGGAGAGACCCAGTACTTC. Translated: CASSAWEGYAGETQYF.

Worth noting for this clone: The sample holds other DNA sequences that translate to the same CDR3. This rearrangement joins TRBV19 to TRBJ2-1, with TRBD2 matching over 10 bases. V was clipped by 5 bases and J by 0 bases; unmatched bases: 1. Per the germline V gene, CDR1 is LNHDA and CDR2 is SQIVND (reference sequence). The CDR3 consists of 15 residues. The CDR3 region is CASSASGSSYNEQFF. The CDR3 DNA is TGTGCCAGTAGTGCTAGCGGGAGCTCCTACAATGAGCAGTTCTTC.

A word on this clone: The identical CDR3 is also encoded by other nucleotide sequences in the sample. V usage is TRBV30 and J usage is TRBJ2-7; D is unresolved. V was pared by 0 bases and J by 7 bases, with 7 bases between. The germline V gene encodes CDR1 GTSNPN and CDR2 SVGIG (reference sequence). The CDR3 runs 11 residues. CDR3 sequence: CAWSVSGEQYF. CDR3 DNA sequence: TGTGCCTGGAGTGTAAGTGGGGAGCAGTACTTC.

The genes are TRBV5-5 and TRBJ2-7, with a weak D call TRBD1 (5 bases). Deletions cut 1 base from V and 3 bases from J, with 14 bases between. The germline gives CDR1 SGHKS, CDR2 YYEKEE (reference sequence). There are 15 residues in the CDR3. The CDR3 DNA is TGTGCCAGCAGCTTGAAAGCAGGGCTGAACTACGAGCAGTACTTC. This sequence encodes CASSLKAGLNYEQYF.

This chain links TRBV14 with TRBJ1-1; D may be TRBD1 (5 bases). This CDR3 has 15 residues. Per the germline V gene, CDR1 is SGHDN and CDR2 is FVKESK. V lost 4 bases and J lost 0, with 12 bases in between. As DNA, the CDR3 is TGTGCCAGCAGCCCATTCAGGGTTGTGAACACTGAAGCTTTCTTT. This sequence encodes CASSPFRVVNTEAFF.

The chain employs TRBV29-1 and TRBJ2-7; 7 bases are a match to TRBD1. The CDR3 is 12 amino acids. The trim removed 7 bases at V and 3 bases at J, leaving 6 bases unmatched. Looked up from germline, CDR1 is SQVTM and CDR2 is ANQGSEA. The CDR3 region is CSARTGGYEQYF. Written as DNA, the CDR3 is TGCAGCGCCCGGACAGGAGGCTACGAGCAGTACTTC.

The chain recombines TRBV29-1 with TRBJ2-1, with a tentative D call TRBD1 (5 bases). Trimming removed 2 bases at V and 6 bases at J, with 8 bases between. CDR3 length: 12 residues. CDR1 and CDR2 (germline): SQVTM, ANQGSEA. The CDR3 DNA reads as TGCAGCGTTGAATGGCAGGGCAATGAGCAGTTCTTC. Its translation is CSVEWQGNEQFF.

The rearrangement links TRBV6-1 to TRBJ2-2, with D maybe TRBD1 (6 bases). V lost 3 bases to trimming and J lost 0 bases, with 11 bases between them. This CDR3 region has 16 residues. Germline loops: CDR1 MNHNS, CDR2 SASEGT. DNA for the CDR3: TGTGCCAGCAGTGACCCGACAGGACCGAACACCGGGGAGCTGTTTTTT. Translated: CASSDPTGPNTGELFF.

CDR3 in amino acids: CASSQDHSGRLAGGGLEQYF. CDR3 DNA sequence: TGCGCCAGCAGCCAAGATCACAGCGGAAGGCTAGCGGGAGGAGGCCTCGAGCAGTACTTC. This rearrangement joins TRBV4-1 to TRBJ2-7, with 11 nucleotides matching TRBD2. The V and J ends lost 0 bases and 6 bases, in that order; junction bases with no gene match: 19. The CDR3 is 20 amino acids. From germline, CDR1 is MGHRA and CDR2 YSYEKL.

The DNA of the CDR3 is TGTGCCAGCAGTGAAGCCCCCCAGGCGAGTGGCTACACCTTC. This translates into CASSEAPQASGYTF. The V call is TRBV2, the J call TRBJ1-2; D is unresolved. Germline V CDR1 and CDR2: SNHLY, FYNNEI. The CDR3 extends over 14 amino acids. V was cut by 0 bases and J by 7 bases, with 12 bases left in between.

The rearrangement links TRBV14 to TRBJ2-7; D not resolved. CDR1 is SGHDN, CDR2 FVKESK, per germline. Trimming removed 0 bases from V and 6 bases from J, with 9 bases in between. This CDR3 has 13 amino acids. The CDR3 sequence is CASSQDPASEQYF. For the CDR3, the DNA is TGTGCCAGCAGCCAAGATCCGGCCAGCGAGCAGTACTTC.

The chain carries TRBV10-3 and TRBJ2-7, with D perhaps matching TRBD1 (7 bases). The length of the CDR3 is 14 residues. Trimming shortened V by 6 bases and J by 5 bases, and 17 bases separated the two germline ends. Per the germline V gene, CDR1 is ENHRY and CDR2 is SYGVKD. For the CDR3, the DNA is TGTGCCATCAGGGGGGGACAGCCTTTCGACGAGCAGTACTTC. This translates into CAIRGGQPFDEQYF.

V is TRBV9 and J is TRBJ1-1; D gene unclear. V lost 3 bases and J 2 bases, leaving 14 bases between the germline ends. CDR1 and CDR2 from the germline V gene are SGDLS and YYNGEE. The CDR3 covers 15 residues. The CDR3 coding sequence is TGTGCCAGCAGCGCCCTCCCCCAAGCTAACACTGAAGCTTTCTTT. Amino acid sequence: CASSALPQANTEAFF. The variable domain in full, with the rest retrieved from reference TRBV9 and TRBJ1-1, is DSGVTQTPKHLITATGQRVTLRCSPRSGDLSVYWYQQSLDQGLQFLIQYYNGEERAKGNILERFSAQQFPDLHSELNLSSLELGDSALYFCASSALPQANTEAFFGQGTRLTVV.

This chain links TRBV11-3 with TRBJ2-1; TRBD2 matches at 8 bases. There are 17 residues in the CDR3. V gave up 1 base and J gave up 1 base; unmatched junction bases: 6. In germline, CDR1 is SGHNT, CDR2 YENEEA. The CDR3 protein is CASSLGRLASSYNEQFF. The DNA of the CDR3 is TGTGCCAGCAGCTTAGGGAGACTAGCGAGTTCCTACAATGAGCAGTTCTTC.

The CDR3 region has the DNA TGTGCCAGCAACCCCATGGGGACAAGCTACAATGAGCAGTTCTTC. Translating gives CASNPMGTSYNEQFF. V and J are TRBV9 and TRBJ2-1, with a possible D match to TRBD1 (6 bases). CDR1 is SGDLS and CDR2 is YYNGEE in the germline V gene. V lost 6 bases, J lost 3 bases, and 16 bases lay in between. CDR3 length equals 15 residues. Looking up the rest from reference TRBV9 and TRBJ2-1 gives the full variable domain: DSGVTQTPKHLITATGQRVTLRCSPRSGDLSVYWYQQSLDQGLQFLIQYYNGEERAKGNILERFSAQQFPDLHSELNLSSLELGDSALYFCASNPMGTSYNEQFFGPGTRLTVL.

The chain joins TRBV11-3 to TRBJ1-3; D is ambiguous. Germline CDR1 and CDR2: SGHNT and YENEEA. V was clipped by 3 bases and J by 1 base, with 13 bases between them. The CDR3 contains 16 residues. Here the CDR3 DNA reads TGTGCCAGCAGCTTTAGAGGGCTCCCATCTGGAAACACCATATATTTT. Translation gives CASSFRGLPSGNTIYF.

The CDR3 protein is CASSPASGNVEQYF. In nucleotides, the CDR3 is TGTGCCAGCAGCCCTGCTAGCGGGAATGTCGAGCAGTACTTC. The chain has TRBV9 and TRBJ2-7, with 9 bases aligning to TRBD2. This CDR3 is built from 14 residues. V gave up 4 bases and J gave up 6 bases; unmatched junction bases: 8. The germline CDR1 and CDR2 sequences are SGDLS and YYNGEE.

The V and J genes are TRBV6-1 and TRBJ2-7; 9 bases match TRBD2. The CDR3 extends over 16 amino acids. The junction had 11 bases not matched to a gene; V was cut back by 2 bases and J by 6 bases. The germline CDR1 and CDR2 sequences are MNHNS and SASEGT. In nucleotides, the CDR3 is TGTGCCAGCAGTGAACTCCCGTTAGCGGGAGAAGGCGAGCAGTACTTC. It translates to CASSELPLAGEGEQYF.

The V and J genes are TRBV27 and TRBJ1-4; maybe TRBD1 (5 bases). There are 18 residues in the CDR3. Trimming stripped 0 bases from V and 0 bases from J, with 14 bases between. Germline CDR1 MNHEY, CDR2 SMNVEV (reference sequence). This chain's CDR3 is CASSLSGDYTATNEKLFF. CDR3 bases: TGTGCCAGCAGTTTATCGGGGGACTATACTGCAACTAATGAAAAACTGTTTTTT.

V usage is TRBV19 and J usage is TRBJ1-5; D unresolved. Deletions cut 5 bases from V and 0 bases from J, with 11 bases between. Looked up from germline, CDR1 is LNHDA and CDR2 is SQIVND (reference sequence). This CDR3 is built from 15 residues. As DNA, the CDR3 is TGTGCCAGTAGTTGGGCAGCATATAGCAATCAGCCCCAGCATTTT. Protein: CASSWAAYSNQPQHF.

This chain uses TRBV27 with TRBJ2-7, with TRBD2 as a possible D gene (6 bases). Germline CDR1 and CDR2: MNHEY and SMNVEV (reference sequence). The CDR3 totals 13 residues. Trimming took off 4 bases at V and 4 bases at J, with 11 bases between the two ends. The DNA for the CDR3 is TGTGCCAGCAGTTACGGGAGTAGGTACGAGCAGTACTTC. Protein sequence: CASSYGSRYEQYF.

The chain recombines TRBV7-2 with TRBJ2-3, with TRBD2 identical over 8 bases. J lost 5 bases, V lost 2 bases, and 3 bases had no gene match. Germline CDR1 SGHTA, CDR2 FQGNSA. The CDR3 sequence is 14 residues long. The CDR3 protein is CASSLRGGLDTQYF. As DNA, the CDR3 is TGTGCCAGCAGCTTACGGGGGGGCTTAGATACGCAGTATTTT.

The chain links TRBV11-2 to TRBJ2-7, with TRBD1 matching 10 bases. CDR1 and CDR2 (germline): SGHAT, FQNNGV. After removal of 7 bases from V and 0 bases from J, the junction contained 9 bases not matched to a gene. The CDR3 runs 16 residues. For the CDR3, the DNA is TGTGCCAGCACCGATAAGGGACAGGGGAGCTCCTACGAGCAGTACTTC. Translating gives CASTDKGQGSSYEQYF.

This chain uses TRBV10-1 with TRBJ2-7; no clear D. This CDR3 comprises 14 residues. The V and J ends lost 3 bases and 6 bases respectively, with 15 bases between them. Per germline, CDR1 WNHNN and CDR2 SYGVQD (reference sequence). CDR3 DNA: TGCGCCAGCAGTGAAACTACCTATCCCCTCGAGCAGTACTTC. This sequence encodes CASSETTYPLEQYF.

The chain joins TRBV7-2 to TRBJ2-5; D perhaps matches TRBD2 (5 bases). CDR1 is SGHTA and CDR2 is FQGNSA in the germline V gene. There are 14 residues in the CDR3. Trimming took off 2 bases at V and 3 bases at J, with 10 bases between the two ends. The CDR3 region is CASSLTPGEETQYF. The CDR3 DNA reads TGTGCCAGCAGCTTAACTCCCGGGGAAGAGACCCAGTACTTC.

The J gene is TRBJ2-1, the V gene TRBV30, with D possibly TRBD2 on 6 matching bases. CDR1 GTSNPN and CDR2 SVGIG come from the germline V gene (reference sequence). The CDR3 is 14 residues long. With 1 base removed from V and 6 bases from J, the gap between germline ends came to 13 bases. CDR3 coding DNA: TGTGCCTGGAGTGGGCTGAGGGACTCCAATGAGCAGTTCTTC. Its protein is CAWSGLRDSNEQFF.

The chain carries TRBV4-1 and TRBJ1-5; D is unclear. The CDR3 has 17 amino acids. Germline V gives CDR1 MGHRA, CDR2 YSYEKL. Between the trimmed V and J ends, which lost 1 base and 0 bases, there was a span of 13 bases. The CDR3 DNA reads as TGCGCCAGCAGCCAAGTCTCTCCAGGCTTTAGCAATCAGCCCCAGCATTTT. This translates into CASSQVSPGFSNQPQHF.